A selection of T cell receptor beta chains follows, all from one sample in a study of vaccination and CD4 T cells after COVID-19. From the PCR reads, TCRdb called clonotypes with MiXCR, one entry per CDR3 protein. The table has some 5,900 distinct CDR3 sequences, 50% to 65% seen once; the top ten hold 22%. These TCRs' antigens remain unknown. Material: CD4+ T cells from blood, cultured in vitro. The receptors stem from a human donor who had recovered from COVID-19. The CDR3 runs from the conserved cysteine through the conserved F or W. Fields, in order: V gene, clone size, J gene, D gene, CDR3 protein, CDR3 DNA. A D gene is named only where the DNA matches it firmly. Clone sizes are given selectively: once, few, many, or a class where the clone is expanded.

v_gene: TRBV14
abundance: .
j_gene: TRBJ2-7
d_gene: TRBD1
CDR3aa: CASSQETPGGSGEQYF
CDR3nt: TGTGCCAGCAGCCAAGAGACCCCAGGGGGCTCCGGCGAGCAGTACTTC

v_gene: TRBV19
abundance: .
j_gene: TRBJ2-2
d_gene: TRBD1
CDR3aa: CASSIGTGSGTGELFF
CDR3nt: TGTGCCAGTAGTATAGGGACAGGGTCTGGCACCGGGGAGCTGTTTTTT

v_gene: TRBV5-4
abundance: .
j_gene: TRBJ2-5
d_gene: TRBD1
CDR3aa: CASSSSTGVGGETQYF
CDR3nt: TGTGCCAGCAGCTCATCTACAGGGGTAGGAGGAGAGACCCAGTACTTC

v_gene: TRBV5-1
abundance: .
j_gene: TRBJ2-3
d_gene: .
CDR3aa: CASSTGGVSTDTQYF
CDR3nt: TGCGCCAGCAGCACCGGTGGGGTTAGCACAGATACGCAGTATTTT

v_gene: TRBV9
abundance: .
j_gene: TRBJ1-5
d_gene: .
CDR3aa: CASSLSGVSNQPQHF
CDR3nt: TGTGCCAGCAGCCTTAGTGGGGTCAGCAATCAGCCCCAGCATTTT

v_gene: TRBV20-1
abundance: large
j_gene: TRBJ2-3
d_gene: .
CDR3aa: CSAPDRGGTSTDTQYF
CDR3nt: TGCAGTGCTCCAGACCGGGGCGGGACTAGCACAGATACGCAGTATTTT

v_gene: TRBV12-3/TRBV12-4
abundance: once
j_gene: TRBJ2-3
d_gene: .
CDR3aa: CASSPPGLVDTQYF
CDR3nt: TGTGCCAGCAGTCCCCCCGGACTGGTAGATACGCAGTATTTT

v_gene: TRBV15
abundance: .
j_gene: TRBJ1-1
d_gene: .
CDR3aa: CATSRVGVRVDTEAFF
CDR3nt: TGTGCCACCAGCAGAGTCGGGGTTCGGGTGGACACTGAAGCTTTCTTT

v_gene: TRBV25-1
abundance: .
j_gene: TRBJ2-3
d_gene: .
CDR3aa: CASSDDFGTQYF
CDR3nt: TGTGCCAGCAGTGACGACTTCGGCACGCAGTATTTT

v_gene: TRBV6-5
abundance: .
j_gene: TRBJ2-3
d_gene: .
CDR3aa: CASSYTADTDTQYF
CDR3nt: TGTGCCAGCAGTTATACGGCGGACACAGATACGCAGTATTTT

v_gene: TRBV10-1
abundance: .
j_gene: TRBJ2-3
d_gene: TRBD1
CDR3aa: CASSARLPGQGTTDTQYF
CDR3nt: TGCGCCAGCAGCGCCCGATTGCCGGGACAGGGGACGACAGATACGCAGTATTTT